This TCR beta chain was recovered during a study of cytomegalovirus exposure and HLA in healthy donors (dated by TCRdb to the late 2010s). About the study as a whole: An earlier analysis of fewer than 750 of the donors reported 276 Gb of sequence data and 100 million to 120 million unique TCR beta sequences obtained from around 170 million T cells. Around 320 gigabases of sequencing data and some 85 million unique TCR sequences were included in an early release covering around 600 HLA-typed donors. The genetic ancestry cluster associated with self-reported Caucasian donors included 65% to 90% of the approximately 410 genotyped donors. The study aimed to test whether signatures of past pathogen exposure could be identified by cataloging public T cell receptors. The T cell repertoires of under 700 subjects were profiled by immunosequencing and related to cytomegalovirus serostatus. A separate validation cohort of 90 to 150 different subjects was used in addition to the roughly 620-subject first cohort. To predict cytomegalovirus infection status, the study brought together high-throughput TCR immunosequencing, statistical association of individual TCRs with disease status, and machine learning. A later analysis re-analyzed previously published TCR beta repertoires from about 730 donors and added high-resolution HLA genotyping to study TCR occurrence patterns. In the later analysis, no new phenotypic data were used to find candidate immune exposures; instead, reliance was placed on TCR beta sequences and their occurrence across donors. An earlier analysis of roughly 580 of the donors used high-throughput TCR beta sequencing to judge whether each TCR beta V gene segment behaved as functional or pseudogenic. Donor age, sex, ethnicity and CMV serostatus were compiled together with the repertoire data. Genome-wide SNP genotypes for about 55% of the 666 donors were used in a later genetic analysis, which treated that subset as a discovery cohort. All discovery cohort repertoires had been generated on a single sequencing platform. HLA typing included class I and class II loci at four-digit resolution. Typing coverage differed by locus: A, B, C, DRB1 and DQB1 were typed in roughly 620-630 donors, DQA1 in about 500, DPA1 in 600 to 610, and DPB1 in 400 to 480. About 5 DR-DQ haplotypes were handled as single units for association and clustering, since linkage in the cohort was strong. On average, about 240,000 unique TCR beta nucleotide sequences were sequenced per donor among about 400 genotyped donors of the cohort, with 15% to 20% of those sequences being non-productive.

The cohort comprised around 690 healthy bone marrow donors. At the time of sampling, every cohort member was nominally healthy, though immune exposures that went unrecorded were likely present. The donor was CMV seronegative and belonged to the group of around 400 seronegative cohort members. Every donor gave a peripheral blood sample, and the peripheral blood mononuclear cells from that sample were used for TCR beta sequencing. Genomic DNA was extracted from the blood cell samples with the Qiagen DNeasy Blood Extraction Kit. Libraries were prepared through the immunoSEQ multiplex PCR assay. For the multiplex PCR, a mixture combining 60 forward primers for TCR Vbeta segments and 13 reverse primers for TCR Jbeta segments was used. Amplification of the CDR3 region of rearranged TCR beta genes was performed with a multiplex PCR assay on genomic DNA. The amplified TCR beta libraries were sequenced on the Illumina HiSeq System as 87-base-pair reads. The authors' analysis ran thus. A later analysis tallied around 80 million unique TCR beta chains across the approximately 670 repertoires, and approximately 9.9 million of those chains were shared by two or more donors. Raw reads were error-corrected and collapsed into unique sequences with a nearest-neighbor algorithm that merged closely related sequences to remove PCR and sequencing errors. Alignment of CDR3 sequences to IMGT reference sequences was used to assign V, D and J gene segments. For a sequence to be retained, a match of at least six nucleotides to both a V gene segment and a J gene segment was required. Rearrangements were classified as productive when the CDR3 lacked stop codons and remained in frame with V and J, and all other rearrangements were classified as non-productive. Following IMGT convention, CDR3 was defined as the stretch from the second conserved V-encoded cysteine to the conserved J-encoded phenylalanine. The earlier analysis of 500 to 600 of the donors excluded sequences that lacked an unambiguous match to a single V gene segment. In an earlier analysis of some 590 of the donors, a V segment was called functional when productive rearrangements were above 56.7%, and segregating when the standard deviation between donors exceeded 5%. A statistical classification framework was built for diagnosing cytomegalovirus status from the catalog of TCR beta chain sequences. V and J gene assignment, in a later analysis, came from comparing TCR nucleotide sequences with IMGT/GENE-DB human TR gene sequences. A later analysis assigned CDR3 sequences and most-parsimonious VDJ recombination scenarios with the TCRdist pipeline. In a later analysis, each TCR beta chain was defined by its CDR3 amino acid sequence together with its V-gene family, and reads without a unique V-gene family were excluded. A later analysis removed roughly 590 highly shared, low-generation-probability nucleotide sequences to deal with suspected cross-contamination and a sequencing artifact. In a later analysis, a clonal expansion index for each public chain was calculated from normalized within-repertoire ranks of inferred template counts. In a later analysis, generation probabilities were computed using a VDJ recombination model fitted to out-of-frame rearrangements, and the results were checked against IGoR. In a later analysis, hypergeometric tests were used to score TCR-TCR, TCR-HLA and TCR-CMV co-occurrence, with a repertoire-size bias correction applied to TCR pairs. To estimate false discovery rates, a later analysis permuted the HLA or CMV assignments 20 times. In a later analysis, co-occurring TCRs were grouped with DBSCAN, and TCRdist sequence similarity was added when clustering was performed within HLA-allele-positive subsets. Repertoires with fewer than 30,000 or more than 120,000 public chains were left out of co-occurrence clustering, as were roughly five repertoires with anomalous nucleotide sharing. The clones in this table, taken by TCRdb from immuneACCESS, are in-frame only. Not every clone is retained; where verified, under half of the shortfall comes from an unresolved V gene, and the cause of the rest is unknown. The V and J calls and clone size are taken from that table; D and trimming were inferred from the DNA. In all, the sample holds about 170,000 clones, and less than 90% of those were seen once. Less than 0.4% of the sample is taken by the ten largest.

Broader findings and caveats from the paper: When HLA alleles, especially DR and DQ, strongly co-occurred, attributing TCR associations to individual alleles was difficult. Specific HLA alleles were associated with more than 15,000 TCR beta sequences at a false discovery rate of 0.05 in a later analysis. In a later genetic analysis, fewer N-insertions in productive TCRs were reported among donors in an Asian-associated ancestry cluster than the approximately 670-donor mean. Correlated functional status among segregating V segments might reflect linkage disequilibrium, but an unknown experimental factor could not be ruled out. Because counts were too low, around 18 rarely observed V segments, including chromosome 9 orphons, were left out of the earlier analysis of 587 of the donors. The sequencing pipeline was judged likely to have produced a cluster of highly shared sequence variants as a technical artifact. According to a later analysis, parvovirus B19, influenza, CMV and Epstein-Barr virus appeared linked to several top co-occurrence clusters. Roughly uniform sequencing depth across donors was assumed in presence/absence analyses, although this assumption may not hold. In a later analysis, HLA-associated TCR beta chains showed more clonal expansion and lower generation probabilities than non-associated chains that were equally common. Cytomegalovirus status was reported to be diagnosed by the classifier with high specificity and sensitivity in both the original and validation cohorts. A further reported finding was that TCR beta sequences accurately predicted the HLA-A and HLA-B alleles for most subjects in the first cohort. A later analysis found that most CMV-associated TCR beta chains appeared HLA-restricted, with HLA associations seemingly driven largely by CMV exposure. Broadly in line with IMGT annotations, most TCR beta V segments showed up in productive rearrangements about 87% or about 30% of the time in an earlier analysis of roughly 590 of the donors. The 87-base-pair reads could not distinguish some IMGT-functional V segments, including TRBV6-2 and TRBV6-3, so those segments were excluded. The authors suggested that the approach could potentially be extended to other disease states and immunological phenotypes. HLA typing was unavailable for some donors at each locus, so association tests used only the typed subset. While some public TCRs were present in many individuals, most TCR sequences turned up only very rarely across donors. In vitro tests confirmed that a few of the cytomegalovirus-associated TCR beta chains recognize cytomegalovirus antigens. In this cohort, only TCR beta chains were sequenced, and detectable features were limited by the absence of alpha or paired-chain data. In the study, 150 to 200 TCR beta chains were listed as associated with cytomegalovirus. Immune exposure information for the cohort was limited to CMV serostatus. V-gene and J-gene trimming of TCR beta chains was associated with a missense DCLRE1C variant in a later genetic analysis, and the association was replicated in an independent cohort. According to a later analysis, TCR association rates differed among HLA loci, with DRB1 alleles showing the most associated TCRs and HLA-C alleles showing the fewest.

This clone was recorded only once. This receptor's antigen is unknown. No base quality values were provided; no much bigger clone lies one nucleotide off. CDR3 length: 19 amino acids, cysteine to phenylalanine. Only the CDR3 region is kept as DNA, spanning 57 bases read in frame from base 1. The germline V gene (reference sequence) provides CDR1 SGHNT and CDR2 YYREEE. Ends trimmed: V by 4 bases, J by 0 bases; bases unmatched to a gene: 19. The sequence was obtained from a boy aged 2 to 10 in good health and CMV-seronegative. Sequenced material: PBMCs. The sequence is built from TRBV5-4 and TRBJ2-7; 7 bases in the middle match TRBD2. The DNA sequence reads TGTGCCAGCAGCCCCCTGAAAGAAGGATCGCGGGGGAGCTCCTACGAGCAGTACTTC. It encodes CASSPLKEGSRGSSYEQYF. The full variable domain, completed from the reference TRBV5-4 and TRBJ2-7 proteins outside the CDR3, reads ETGVTQSPTHLIKTRGQQVTLRCSSQSGHNTVSWYQQALGQGPQFIFQYYREEENGRGNFPPRFSGLQFPNYSSELNVNALELDDSALYLCASSPLKEGSRGSSYEQYFGPGTRLTVT.